The clone carrying this TCR beta chain was counted ten times or more. Its antigen is unknown. MiXCR, run by TCRdb on the RT-PCR reads, gives a single entry per CDR3 protein. The sample yields hundreds of thousands of distinct CDR3 sequences, approximately 15% seen once. This sample is drawn from a study of response to subunit inactivated influenza vaccine. Notes on the study in general: It was suggested by the authors that few new T cells are recruited by each seasonal influenza vaccination.

V was cut by 6 bases and J by 6 bases, with 12 bases left in between. This CDR3 is built from 12 residues. The germline V gene has CDR1 MNHEY and CDR2 SVGEGT. The sequencing here drew on PBMCs from blood, taken approximately 15 days before vaccination. The sequence was obtained from a man aged 45-60 years who received an inactivated influenza vaccine. The chain uses TRBV6-2 or TRBV6-3 and TRBJ2-7; no clear D gene. The CDR3 DNA reads TGTGCCAGCAGCCCCTCTGGTTTCGAGCAGTACTTC. It specifies CASSPSGFEQYF.